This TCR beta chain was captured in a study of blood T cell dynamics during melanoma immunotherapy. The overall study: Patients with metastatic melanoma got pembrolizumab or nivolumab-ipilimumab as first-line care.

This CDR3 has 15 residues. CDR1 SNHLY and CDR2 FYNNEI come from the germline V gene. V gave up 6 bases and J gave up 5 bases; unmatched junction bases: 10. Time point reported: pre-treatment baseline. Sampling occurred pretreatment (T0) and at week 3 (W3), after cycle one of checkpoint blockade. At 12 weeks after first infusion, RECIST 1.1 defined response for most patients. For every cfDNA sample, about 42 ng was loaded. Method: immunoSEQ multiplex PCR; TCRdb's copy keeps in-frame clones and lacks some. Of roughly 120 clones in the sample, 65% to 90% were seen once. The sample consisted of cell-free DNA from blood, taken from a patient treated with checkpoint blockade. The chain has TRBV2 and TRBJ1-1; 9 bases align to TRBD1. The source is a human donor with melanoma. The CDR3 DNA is TGTGCCAGCAGCTCACAGGGGGCGCGGGGGACTGAAGCTTTCTTT. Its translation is CASSSQGARGTEAFF.